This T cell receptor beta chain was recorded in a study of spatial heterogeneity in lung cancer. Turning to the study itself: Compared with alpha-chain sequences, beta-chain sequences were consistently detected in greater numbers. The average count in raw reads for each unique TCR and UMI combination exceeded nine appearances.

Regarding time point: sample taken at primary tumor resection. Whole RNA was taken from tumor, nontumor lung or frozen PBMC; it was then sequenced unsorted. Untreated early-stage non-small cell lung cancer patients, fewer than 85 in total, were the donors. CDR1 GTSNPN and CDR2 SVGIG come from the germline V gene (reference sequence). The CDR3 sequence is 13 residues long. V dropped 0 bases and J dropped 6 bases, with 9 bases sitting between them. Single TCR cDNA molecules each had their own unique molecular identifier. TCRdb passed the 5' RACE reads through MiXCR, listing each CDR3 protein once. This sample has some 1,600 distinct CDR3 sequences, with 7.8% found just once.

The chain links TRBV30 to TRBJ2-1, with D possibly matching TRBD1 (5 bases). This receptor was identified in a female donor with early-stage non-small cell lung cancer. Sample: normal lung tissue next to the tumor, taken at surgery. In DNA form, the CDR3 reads TGTGCCTGGAGTGTAGATACAGGCAATGAGCAGTTCTTC. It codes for CAWSVDTGNEQFF.